Each of the 23 T cell receptor beta chains below was sequenced from the same sample in a study of Ad26.COV2.S vaccination and SARS-CoV-2 variants (dated by TCRdb to the early 2020s). The time point label for this specimen denotes: individuals recovered from natural SARS-CoV-2 infection. Libraries were prepared through the immunoSEQ multiplex PCR assay. TCRdb's version of the immuneACCESS table is confined to in-frame rearrangements and falls short of the full clone set. An unresolved V gene accounts for under half of the shortfall where checked; the remainder is of unknown origin. The sample table holds around 370,000 clones, of which about 91% were seen once. About 3.9% of the sample belongs to the ten largest clones. Sequencing was performed on peripheral blood, taken after recovery from COVID-19. These receptor sequences come from a human donor who had recovered from COVID-19.

The chain joins TRBV7-2 to TRBJ1-5; unclear D gene. Germline lookup yields CDR1 SGHTA and CDR2 FQGNSA. The V gene lost 6 bases and the J gene lost 3 bases, with 15 bases spanning the gap. The CDR3 runs 15 residues. The chain's CDR3 is CASSVGGNNNQPQHF. The DNA of the CDR3 is TGTGCCAGCAGTGTAGGAGGGAATAACAATCAGCCCCAGCATTTT.

This clone was detected only once. The chain employs TRBV5-1 and TRBJ2-3; D not resolved. The germline V and J ends were trimmed by 4 bases and 1 base, with 10 bases remaining between them. The CDR3 consists of 14 residues. CDR1 SGHRS and CDR2 YFSETQ come from the germline V gene. The CDR3 sequence: CASSPMAGTDTQYF. DNA for the CDR3: TGCGCCAGCAGCCCCATGGCAGGCACAGATACGCAGTATTTT.

The gene calls are TRBV5-1 and TRBJ2-5; D ambiguous. The germline gives CDR1 SGHRS, CDR2 YFSETQ. The CDR3 covers 15 residues. Trimming left V 4 bases short and J 2 bases short, with 15 bases between. CDR3 amino acids: CASSQSPGSQETQYF. As DNA, the CDR3 is TGCGCCAGCAGCCAATCCCCAGGCAGTCAAGAGACCCAGTACTTC.

This chain uses TRBV4-1 with TRBJ2-1; TRBD1 matches at 8 bases. The ends lost 4 bases at V and 8 bases at J; junction bases unmatched: 10. Germline CDR1 MGHRA, CDR2 YSYEKL. The CDR3 contains 15 residues. The CDR3 protein is CASSRSPGQGDEQFF. CDR3 in DNA: TGCGCCAGCAGCCGCTCGCCCGGACAGGGCGATGAGCAGTTCTTC.

The rearrangement uses TRBV7-2 and TRBJ2-1; D is undetermined. The CDR3 spans 16 residues. Between the trimmed V and J ends, which lost 4 bases and 0 bases, there was a span of 13 bases. The germline V gene encodes CDR1 SGHTA and CDR2 FQGNSA. CDR3 nucleotide sequence: TGTGCCAGCAGCTCCCCTCCTCCGAGCTCCTACAATGAGCAGTTCTTC. Its translation: CASSSPPPSSYNEQFF. Using reference TRBV7-2 and TRBJ2-1 for the parts outside the CDR3, the full variable domain is GAGVSQSPSNKVTEKGKDVELRCDPISGHTALYWYRQSLGQGLEFLIYFQGNSAPDKSGLPSDRFSAERTGGSVSTLTIQRTQQEDSAVYLCASSSPPPSSYNEQFFGPGTRLTVL.

V is TRBV27 and J is TRBJ2-5; 7 bases map to TRBD1. The CDR3 covers 14 residues. Germline loops: CDR1 MNHEY, CDR2 SMNVEV (reference sequence). V lost 6 bases to trimming and J lost 5 bases; unmatched junction nucleotides: 9. CDR3 sequence (DNA): TGTGCCAGCAGACCTGAGGACAGGCAGGAGACCCAGTACTTC. Residues: CASRPEDRQETQYF.

The gene calls are TRBV10-3 and TRBJ1-1; D is unclear. The V end lost 3 bases, the J end lost 5 bases, and 7 bases lay between the germline ends. The CDR3 has 12 residues. Germline V gene lookup returns CDR1 ENHRY and CDR2 SYGVKD. CDR3 sequence (DNA): TGTGCCATCAGTGAACAACTAACTGAAGCTTTCTTT. Protein product: CAISEQLTEAFF.

The chain joins TRBV6-5 to TRBJ1-2, with no clear D. Trimming took 4 bases from V and 8 from J, leaving 8 bases between them. The CDR3 loop spans 11 amino acids. Germline V gene data show CDR1 as MNHEY and CDR2 as SVGAGI. Here the CDR3 DNA reads TGTGCCAGCAGTTCTGTTGGGGGCTACACCTTC. Encoded protein: CASSSVGGYTF.

The chain uses TRBV15 and TRBJ2-1; D perhaps matches TRBD1 (6 bases). V lost 5 bases and J lost 7, with 15 bases in between. CDR1 is LNHNV, CDR2 YYDKDF, per germline (reference sequence). The CDR3 sequence is 14 residues long. CDR3 protein: CATSGLQGWNEQFF. Here the CDR3 DNA reads TGTGCCACCAGCGGCCTGCAGGGGTGGAATGAGCAGTTCTTC.

The J gene is TRBJ2-4, the V gene TRBV5-6; D possibly corresponds to TRBD1 (8 bases). The germline V and J ends were trimmed by 3 bases and 7 bases, with 17 bases remaining between them. Germline CDR1 is SGHDT and CDR2 is YYEEEE. This CDR3 has 15 amino acids. The chain's CDR3 is CASSSLQGGTNIQYF. The CDR3 region has the DNA TGTGCCAGCAGCTCCCTACAGGGGGGGACGAACATTCAGTACTTC.

The V call is TRBV3-1 (or the pseudogene TRBV3-2), the J call TRBJ2-5; 13 positions match TRBD2. V trimming: 2 bases; J trimming: 1 base; junction bases outside the gene matches: 10. The germline V gene encodes CDR1 LGHDT and CDR2 YNNKEL (reference sequence). This CDR3 has 19 residues. CDR3 region: CASSQKRLAGGSIQETQYF. In DNA form, the CDR3 reads TGTGCCAGCAGCCAAAAAAGACTAGCGGGGGGTTCGATCCAAGAGACCCAGTACTTC.

The J gene is TRBJ1-4, the V gene TRBV6-1; D is perhaps TRBD1 (5 bases). The CDR3 has 11 residues. V dropped 8 bases and J dropped 7 bases, with 8 bases sitting between them. Germline loops: CDR1 MNHNS, CDR2 SASEGT. The CDR3: CASGGFEKLFF. The CDR3 DNA reads as TGTGCCAGCGGGGGGTTTGAAAAACTGTTTTTT.

The rearrangement joins TRBV19 to TRBJ1-2; 8 positions match TRBD1. Germline-derived CDR1 and CDR2 are LNHDA and SQIVND (reference sequence). After removal of 7 bases from V and 4 bases from J, the junction contained 5 bases not matched to a gene. This CDR3 contains 13 residues. Here the CDR3 DNA reads TGTGCCAGTACCCTGGACAGGGCCTATGGCTACACCTTC. Protein product: CASTLDRAYGYTF.

The chain couples TRBV5-6 to TRBJ2-3; D gene unclear. Germline assignment: CDR1 SGHDT and CDR2 YYEEEE. The CDR3 is made up of 12 amino acids. Trimming removed 4 bases at V and 6 bases at J, with 9 bases between. The CDR3 DNA reads TGTGCCAGCAGCCAAAGTACCGATACGCAGTATTTT. Translated: CASSQSTDTQYF.

The genes are TRBV6-5 and TRBJ2-1; 8 positions agree with TRBD1. The CDR3 is made up of 14 amino acids. Per germline, CDR1 MNHEY and CDR2 SVGAGI. V gave up 6 bases and J gave up 9 bases; unmatched junction bases: 10. The CDR3 DNA follows: TGTGCCAGCAGCTCAGGACAGGGTCCAGGTGAGCAGTTCTTC. As protein: CASSSGQGPGEQFF.

The CDR3 loop is CASSAGGENEQFF. The CDR3 DNA reads TGTGCCAGCAGCGCCGGGGGGGAGAATGAGCAGTTCTTC. The chain has TRBV9 and TRBJ2-1; 8 bases are a match to TRBD2. There are 13 residues in the CDR3. Germline CDR1 is SGDLS and CDR2 is YYNGEE. V was pared by 3 bases and J by 7 bases, with 3 bases of the junction left unmatched.

The chain is built from TRBV29-1 and TRBJ2-4; 10 nucleotides agree with TRBD2. Germline V gene data show CDR1 as SQVTM and CDR2 as ANQGSEA. The CDR3 covers 13 residues. V was pared by 7 bases and J by 5 bases, with 5 bases of the junction left unmatched. The CDR3 coding sequence is TGCAGCGCAGCGGGGGGGCCCGAAAACATTCAGTACTTC. It translates to CSAAGGPENIQYF. Full variable domain (outside the CDR3, taken from reference TRBV29-1 and TRBJ2-4): SAVISQKPSRDICQRGTSLTIQCQVDSQVTMMFWYRQQPGQSLTLIATANQGSEATYESGFVIDKFPISRPNLTFSTLTVSNMSPEDSSIYLCSAAGGPENIQYFGAGTRLSVL.

The rearrangement links TRBV2 to TRBJ2-3; 8 nucleotides match TRBD1. The germline CDR1 and CDR2 sequences are SNHLY and FYNNEI. The CDR3 has 15 residues. The V gene end was trimmed by 1 base and the J gene end by 8 bases; junction bases not matched to a gene: 8. The CDR3 coding sequence is TGTGCCAGCAGTGAAGAGGGACAGGCGTCCGGTACGCAGTATTTT. Its translation is CASSEEGQASGTQYF. The variable domain in full, with the rest retrieved from reference TRBV2 and TRBJ2-3, is EPEVTQTPSHQVTQMGQEVILRCVPISNHLYFYWYRQILGQKVEFLVSFYNNEISEKSEIFDDQFSVERPDGSNFTLKIRSTKLEDSAMYFCASSEEGQASGTQYFGPGTRLTVL.

The V gene is TRBV3-1 (or the pseudogene TRBV3-2), the J gene TRBJ2-7; D unresolved. The V and J ends lost 0 bases and 3 bases respectively, with 6 bases between them. There are 13 residues in the CDR3. CDR1 and CDR2 from the germline V gene are LGHDT and YNNKEL (reference sequence). This CDR3 reads CASSQDLNYEQYF. The CDR3 DNA reads as TGTGCCAGCAGCCAAGATCTGAACTACGAGCAGTACTTC.

The chain recombines TRBV11-2 with TRBJ1-5; no firm D call. The germline CDR1 and CDR2 sequences are SGHAT and FQNNGV. Trimming stripped 0 bases from V and 6 bases from J, with 12 bases between. This CDR3 has 15 amino acids. The CDR3 coding sequence is TGTGCCAGCAGCTTAGATGATCACCCGGCTCAGCCCCAGCATTTT. Its protein product is CASSLDDHPAQPQHF.

The chain links TRBV6-5 to TRBJ2-3; D possibly matches TRBD1 or TRBD2 (5 bases each). Trimming cost V 2 bases and J 2 bases, with 8 bases left between them. The CDR3 runs 14 residues. The germline V gene encodes CDR1 MNHEY and CDR2 SVGAGI. As DNA, the CDR3 is TGTGCCAGCAGTTACGGGACCCTCACAGATACGCAGTATTTT. It translates to CASSYGTLTDTQYF.

This clone has only one observation. The chain combines TRBV7-9 with TRBJ1-1; unclear D gene. The CDR3 is 14 residues long. V was trimmed by 2 bases and J by 1 base, leaving 8 bases between them. Germline V CDR1 and CDR2: SEHNR, FQNEAQ (reference sequence). The CDR3: CASSLYAENTEAFF. The CDR3 DNA follows: TGTGCCAGCAGCTTATATGCAGAGAACACTGAAGCTTTCTTT.

This chain connects TRBV5-1 to TRBJ2-7, with 10 nucleotides matching TRBD2. Germline V lookup: CDR1 SGHRS, CDR2 YFSETQ. J was trimmed by 2 bases and V by 2 bases; bases with no gene match: 1. The CDR3 spans 14 residues. The CDR3 loop is CASSFLAGAYEQYF. CDR3 nucleotides: TGCGCCAGCAGCTTCCTAGCGGGGGCCTACGAGCAGTACTTC.